This T cell receptor beta chain was documented in a study of CD8+CD57+ T cells in acquired aplastic anemia (dated by TCRdb to between 2017 and 2018). Some background on the complete study: On average, sorted CD4+ and CD8+ cells yielded approximately 3 ug of extracted DNA, with a range of roughly 0.18 to 27.4 ug. CD8+CD57+ expansion was defined as a frequency above the mean frequency observed in healthy subjects. What the work shows at the level of the full study, not this receptor alone: Although twenty-nine CD8+ CDR3 sequences were shared by patients and controls, these sequences appeared highly expressed in patients and within the immunodominant clones of patients. No significant difference in CD8+ Simpson's diversity was found between patients and healthy controls (P=0.060).

Patients chosen for sequencing had shown expansion of CD8+CD57+ cells by flow cytometry. Every patient had a diagnosis of severe acquired aplastic anemia based on International Study of Aplastic Anemia and Agranulocytosis and Camitta criteria. At the time blood was sampled, none of the patients had received any therapy. In this study, sorted CD4+ and CD8+ T cells from the blood of healthy subjects and of severe aplastic anemia patients had their TCR repertoires deep-sequenced. Patients were enrolled in the USA under clinicaltrials.gov protocols 00001620, 01623167, 00001397, 00071045, 00081523 and 00961064. Ficoll-Paque density gradient centrifugation was used to isolate peripheral blood mononuclear cells. Before DNA was extracted, CD4+ and CD8+ T cells were sorted using either FACS or magnetic beads. A note on this clonotype: What antigen it recognizes has not been identified. Base qualities are not provided; no much larger clone lies one nucleotide away.

Reading the germline V gene gives CDR1 SGHVS and CDR2 FNYEAQ. Measured from the cysteine to the phenylalanine, the CDR3 is 17 residues long. The DNA shown is the 51-base CDR3, in frame from base 1. Deletion took 1 base off V and 3 bases off J, with a span of 19 bases between the germline ends. Profiling of TCR beta VDJ combinations and CDR3 sequences used genomic DNA as the template. An Illumina HiSeq 2000 was the platform used for TCR repertoire sequencing. Per the authors' processing: TRBV/TRBJ rearrangement plots, CDR3 size and DJ length profiles, and Simpson's diversity index were used to assess repertoires. Whichever DNA sequence was most abundant in the deep sequencing data was defined as the immunodominant clone. CDR3 amino acid sequences were checked for sharing across subjects and were also compared against the VDJdb database and published repertoires. TCRdb took the public reads, trimmed them with fastp at Q25, ran MiXCR for clone calling and kept in-frame beta chains. Identical CDR3 proteins give one entry, which carries the most common genes and DNA. The V and J calls come from TCRdb's annotation, not from the publication. The sample has about 160,000 distinct CDR3 sequences on record, 70% to 80% of them singletons. The ten largest clones take up 35% to 50% of the sample.

Sequencing used sorted CD4+, CD8+, or CD8+CD57+ T cells (not recorded which) from PBMCs. The chain is encoded by TRBV7-6 joined to TRBJ2-7; the best D guess is TRBD2, with 8 bases matching. This TCR was sampled from a human donor with aplastic anemia. The sequence in DNA is TGTGCCAGCAGCTTAGGACGGGGGGGACAGAGAGGCTACGAGCAGTACTTC. Translation gives CASSLGRGGQRGYEQYF.